The rows below give T cell receptor beta chains drawn from one sample of a study of PD-1 blockade in classical Hodgkin lymphoma. Clones were read by immunoSEQ multiplex PCR, and TCRdb kept only the in-frame ones, dropping some. The sample has over 20,000 clones; over 70% are singletons. The source was peripheral blood mononuclear cells (PBMCs), collected at baseline. The receptors were sampled from a human donor with classical Hodgkin lymphoma. CDR3s include the opening cysteine and the closing phenylalanine or tryptophan. D genes are given only for firm matches. Clone size is not always given. Where it is, it says once, few, many or a class for expanded clones.

V	size	D	J	DNA	CDR3
TRBV7-9	few	NA	TRBJ1-1	TGTGCCAGCAGCTTTGGGGGAGGGAGGACTGAAGCTTTCTTT	CASSFGGGRTEAFF
TRBV5-4	NA	TRBD1	TRBJ1-4	TGTGCCAGCAGCTCCATGACAGGGAGTGAAAAACTGTTTTTT	CASSSMTGSEKLFF
TRBV6-5	NA	NA	TRBJ1-3	TGTGCCAGCAGTTACTCTTCGGACTCTGGAAACACCATATATTTT	CASSYSSDSGNTIYF
TRBV6-1	NA	TRBD1	TRBJ1-5	TGTGCCAGCAGCAGGGGGCAAGGCAATCAGCCCCAGCATTTT	CASSRGQGNQPQHF
TRBV5-4	NA	TRBD2	TRBJ2-3	TGTGCCAGCACACTAGCGGCCACAGATACGCAGTATTTT	CASTLAATDTQYF
TRBV7-3	few	NA	TRBJ2-3	TGTGCCAGCAAGCGGGACAGGTCCACAGATACGCAGTATTTT	CASKRDRSTDTQYF
TRBV7-6	NA	NA	TRBJ2-5	TGTGCCAGCAGCTCCGGGGGCCCAGCGGGGACCCAGTACTTC	CASSSGGPAGTQYF
TRBV19	NA	NA	TRBJ2-1	TGTGCCAGTAGTATAGATGGCCAAAATGAGCAGTTCTTC	CASSIDGQNEQFF
TRBV9	few	NA	TRBJ2-7	TGTGCCAGCAGCCCTGGGCTAAGGGTTAGCGAGCAGTACTTC	CASSPGLRVSEQYF
TRBV5-6	NA	TRBD1	TRBJ2-7	TGTGCCAGCAGCGTGGGACAGTCGGCCGCCTACGAGCAGTACTTC	CASSVGQSAAYEQYF
TRBV25-1	NA	NA	TRBJ1-1	TGTGCCAGCAGTGAGGTCACTGGGGCGCGGACTGAAGCTTTCTTT	CASSEVTGARTEAFF
TRBV4-2	once	NA	TRBJ1-4	TGTGCCAGCAGCCAAGAAGGGCAGGGTTACAATGAAAAACTGTTTTTT	CASSQEGQGYNEKLFF
TRBV19	once	TRBD1	TRBJ1-5	TGTGCCAGTAGTATAGTGACAGGGAAGGGTGGTCAGCCCCAGCATTTT	CASSIVTGKGGQPQHF
TRBV5-1	once	NA	TRBJ2-6	TGCGCCAGCAGCTTGGTCCTGGGAGGTACAGGGGCCAACGTCCTGACTTTC	CASSLVLGGTGANVLTF
TRBV18	NA	NA	TRBJ1-5	TGTGCCAGCTCACAAGAAACAGGGACAAGCAATCAGCCCCAGCATTTT	CASSQETGTSNQPQHF
TRBV19	NA	NA	TRBJ1-3	TGTGCCAGTAAAGGGTTGAGCTCTGGAAACACCATATATTTT	CASKGLSSGNTIYF
TRBV4-3	few	NA	TRBJ1-2	TGCGCCAGCAGCCAAGGTTCAGGGCTTCCGGGAGGCTACACCTTC	CASSQGSGLPGGYTF
TRBV18	NA	NA	TRBJ1-5	TGTGCCAGCTCACAGCAGGACAGAAATCAGCCCCAGCATTTT	CASSQQDRNQPQHF
TRBV10-1	once	NA	TRBJ2-7	TGCGCCAGCGGTAAAGGGACGGAGACCTACGAGCAGTACTTC	CASGKGTETYEQYF
TRBV5-4	NA	NA	TRBJ2-2	TGTGCCAGCAAGACCAGTACCGGGGAGCTGTTTTTT	CASKTSTGELFF
TRBV6-1	NA	NA	TRBJ2-1	TGTGCCAGCCGACGTGCCCACCAAGACTACAATGAGCAGTTCTTC	CASRRAHQDYNEQFF
TRBV5-6	NA	NA	TRBJ2-2	TGTGCCAGCAGCCTGGCAGGGCCCGGGGAGCTGTTTTTT	CASSLAGPGELFF
TRBV18	NA	TRBD1	TRBJ2-5	TGTGCCAGCTCACCAACTACAGGGGGCAGGGAGACCCAGTACTTC	CASSPTTGGRETQYF
TRBV9	NA	TRBD1	TRBJ2-6	TGTGCCAGCAGCGTAGACTCTGGGGACAGGCTTTCGCGGGCCAACGTCCTGACTTTC	CASSVDSGDRLSRANVLTF
TRBV5-6	once	NA	TRBJ2-5	TGTGCCAGCACCCTGGCCGGGCCCGAGGGCGCAGAGACCCAGTACTTC	CASTLAGPEGAETQYF
TRBV5-1	NA	NA	TRBJ1-1	TGCGCCAGCAGCGCCGGGACCGCATATGAAGCTTTCTTT	CASSAGTAYEAFF
TRBV19	few	NA	TRBJ1-4	TGTGCCAGTAGTATTACAGGCGCAACTAATGAAAAACTGTTTTTT	CASSITGATNEKLFF
TRBV2	NA	NA	TRBJ2-7	TGTGCCAGCAGTGAAGTTCTATACTACGAGCAGTACTTC	CASSEVLYYEQYF
TRBV19	NA	NA	TRBJ2-2	TGTGCCAGTAGTGGCGGGGAGTACACCGGGGAGCTGTTTTTT	CASSGGEYTGELFF
TRBV4-2	NA	NA	TRBJ2-7	TGTGCCAGCAGCCAAGAAGATATTCAGGGGCCGCGATCGGCCTACGAGCAGTACTTC	CASSQEDIQGPRSAYEQYF
TRBV7-9	NA	NA	TRBJ2-7	TGTGCCAGCAGCTTAGAGGGACTTTCCTACGAGCAGTACTTC	CASSLEGLSYEQYF
TRBV2	NA	NA	TRBJ1-4	TGTGCCAGCAGTACCCGCGGCCGGGTTACTAATGAAAAACTGTTTTTT	CASSTRGRVTNEKLFF
TRBV7-9	NA	TRBD2	TRBJ2-7	TGTGCCAGCAGCTTAGCAATGGGAAAGCGGGGCTACGAGCAGTACTTC	CASSLAMGKRGYEQYF
TRBV7-3	few	TRBD1	TRBJ2-7	TGTGCCAGCAGCTTACCCTTGGGACAGCCCTCCTACGAGCAGTACTTC	CASSLPLGQPSYEQYF
TRBV12-5	NA	TRBD2	TRBJ2-5	TGTGCTAGTGGTTTGGTAATAGGGATGCGAGCGGGGGCTTTCTATAAACCCCAAGAGACCCAGTACTTC	CASGLVIGMRAGAFYKPQETQYF
TRBV6-5	NA	NA	TRBJ1-1	TGTGCCAGCAGTTACTCTGGTAAGAACACTGAAGCTTTCTTT	CASSYSGKNTEAFF
TRBV19	NA	TRBD1	TRBJ2-7	TGTGCCACCAAAGGACAGGAATCCTACGAGCAGTACTTC	CATKGQESYEQYF
TRBV5-1	NA	NA	TRBJ1-5	TGCGCCAGCAGCTTGACAGGGTTGAGCAATCAGCCCCAGCATTTT	CASSLTGLSNQPQHF
TRBV19	NA	TRBD1	TRBJ1-5	TGTGCCAGTAGTGTTGGGACAGGGGGATGGTATAGCAATCAGCCCCAGCATTTT	CASSVGTGGWYSNQPQHF
TRBV6-6	NA	NA	TRBJ2-2	TGTGCCAGCAGTTACTCGAGCATGGAATTGGCCGGGGAGCTGTTTTTT	CASSYSSMELAGELFF
TRBV7-9	NA	TRBD2	TRBJ2-7	TGTGCCAGCAGCTTCCCTAGCGGGGGGAGCTACGAGCAGTACTTC	CASSFPSGGSYEQYF
TRBV4-3	NA	NA	TRBJ1-5	TGCGCCAGCAGCCAAGACCGGCCCAAGGGCAATCAGCCCCAGCATTTT	CASSQDRPKGNQPQHF
TRBV11-2	NA	NA	TRBJ2-5	TGTGCCAGCAGCTTAGGGGTACAAGAGACCCAGTACTTC	CASSLGVQETQYF
TRBV7-9	NA	NA	TRBJ2-7	TGTGCCAGTGCGCGTTTCCACGAGCAGTACTTC	CASARFHEQYF
TRBV7-9	NA	NA	TRBJ1-4	TGTGCCAGCAGCCTATACAGTGCAACTAATGAAAAACTGTTTTTT	CASSLYSATNEKLFF
TRBV28	NA	NA	TRBJ2-5	TGTGCCAGCAGTTTGGTCTCTCAGTACCAAGAGACCCAGTACTTC	CASSLVSQYQETQYF
TRBV6-5	NA	NA	TRBJ1-3	TGTGCCAGCAGTCGAACATCACGCTCTGGAAACACCATATATTTT	CASSRTSRSGNTIYF
TRBV20-1	NA	NA	TRBJ2-7	TGCAGTGCCAGACTAATCTACGAGCAGTACTTC	CSARLIYEQYF
TRBV19	few	NA	TRBJ2-2	TGTGCCAGTAGTATATCCGGGACCCACACCGGGGAGCTGTTTTTT	CASSISGTHTGELFF
TRBV27	NA	NA	TRBJ1-4	TGTGCCAGCAGTTTATGGGGTGAAAAACTGTTTTTT	CASSLWGEKLFF
TRBV10-3	NA	TRBD1	TRBJ1-1	TGTGCCATCAGAAGGACAGGGATGAACACTGAAGCTTTCTTT	CAIRRTGMNTEAFF
TRBV18	NA	NA	TRBJ2-4	TGTGCCAGCTCACCACAGAGGACAGCTTCCAAAAACATTCAGTACTTC	CASSPQRTASKNIQYF
TRBV9	NA	TRBD1	TRBJ1-1	TGTGCCAGCAGCCAAGGGACAGGGATGAACACTGAAGCTTTCTTT	CASSQGTGMNTEAFF